These T cell receptor beta chains were read from a single sample in a study of OX40 agonist ivuxolimab in advanced cancers. Method: immunoSEQ multiplex PCR; TCRdb's copy keeps in-frame clones and lacks some. Of roughly 22,000 clones listed, 70% to 90% are singletons. The specimen comprised CD4+ or CD8+ T cells sorted from blood, sampled in a trial of the OX40 agonist ivuxolimab. These receptors were collected from an adult with an advanced solid tumor such as melanoma, head and neck, liver or kidney cancer. The CDR3 runs from the conserved cysteine through the conserved F or W. D genes are given only for firm matches. The size entry is marked missing in some rows and otherwise reads once, few, many or a size class.

>-|TRBJ2-5|TRBV7-3|-
TGTGCCAGCAGCCCAGAGGGGAGATCGGGCGTCGAGACCCAGTACTTC
CASSPEGRSGVETQYF
>TRBD1|TRBJ1-1|TRBV28|-
TGTGCCAGCAGTTCAGGGACAGATCTGAACACTGAAGCTTTCTTT
CASSSGTDLNTEAFF
>-|TRBJ1-1|TRBV28|-
TGTGCCAGCAGTAATACAGGAAACACTGAAGCTTTCTTT
CASSNTGNTEAFF
>TRBD1|TRBJ2-1|TRBV5-4|-
TGTGCCAGCAGCTTGGAGGGGGCGAGGTCCTACAATGAGCAGTTCTTC
CASSLEGARSYNEQFF
>TRBD2|TRBJ2-7|TRBV4-1|-
TGCGCCAGCAGCCAAGATAGCGGGAGCCTTTACGAGCAGTACTTC
CASSQDSGSLYEQYF
>-|TRBJ2-7|TRBV4-1|-
TGCGCCAGCAGCCAAGTCTGGGGCGTCCCCTACGAGCAGTACTTC
CASSQVWGVPYEQYF
>-|TRBJ2-7|TRBV15|-
TGTGCCACCAGCAACGCCCCCTCCGGGGACGAGCAGTACTTC
CATSNAPSGDEQYF
>-|TRBJ2-1|TRBV6-6|-
TGTGCCAGCAGGACCAGCCATGAGCAGTTCTTC
CASRTSHEQFF
>-|TRBJ2-3|TRBV19|-
TGTGCCAGTAGTAGCCCAGCCGAAGGAGACACAGATACGCAGTATTTT
CASSSPAEGDTDTQYF
>-|TRBJ2-7|TRBV27|-
TGTGCCAGCAGTTTAAGGGGTGGCGAGCAGTACTTC
CASSLRGGEQYF
>-|TRBJ2-3|TRBV27|-
TGTGCCAGCAGCCCCGGACTATTCACAGATACGCAGTATTTT
CASSPGLFTDTQYF
>-|TRBJ1-1|TRBV27|-
TGTGCCAGCAACCCGGTCAGGGCCACTGAAGCTTTCTTT
CASNPVRATEAFF
>TRBD2|TRBJ2-3|TRBV9|-
TGTGCCAGCAGCGTAGGAGGAACTAGCGGGGATACGCAGTATTTT
CASSVGGTSGDTQYF
>TRBD2|TRBJ2-1|TRBV7-9|-
TGTGCCAGCAGCCCAATAGCGGGCTTACCCTACAATGAGCAGTTCTTC
CASSPIAGLPYNEQFF
>-|TRBJ1-4|TRBV7-9|medium-sized
TGTGCCAGCAGCTATGAAAAACTGTTTTTT
CASSYEKLFF
>-|TRBJ1-1|TRBV28|-
TGTGCCAGCAGCCCCTTGGCCCCGAACACTGAAGCTTTCTTT
CASSPLAPNTEAFF
>TRBD2|TRBJ2-1|TRBV27|-
TGTGCCAGCAGTTTTGGGGGACTAGCAGACTTCAATGAGCAGTTCTTC
CASSFGGLADFNEQFF
>-|TRBJ2-2|TRBV11-3|-
TGTGCCAGCTGGGGGGCTAGCCCCGGGGAGCTGTTTTTT
CASWGASPGELFF
>-|TRBJ2-1|TRBV2|-
TGTGCCAGCAGTATAGGGTCTCTGCGGTTCTTC
CASSIGSLRFF
>TRBD1|TRBJ2-7|TRBV7-6|once
TGTGCCAGCAGCTTCCCGGGACAGGGTGACTACGAGCAGTACTTC
CASSFPGQGDYEQYF
>TRBD1|TRBJ2-1|TRBV15|once
TGTGCCACCAGCCGACAGGGGACAGACTTAAGCGGCGATGAGCAGTTCTTC
CATSRQGTDLSGDEQFF
>-|TRBJ2-1|TRBV28|-
TGTGCCAGCAGCTGGGCCCTCACCAATGAGCAGTTCTTC
CASSWALTNEQFF
>-|TRBJ2-7|TRBV28|-
TGTGCCAGCAGCCCCCGGGGTTTGCGGGAGCAGTACTTC
CASSPRGLREQYF
>TRBD1|TRBJ1-4|TRBV11-3|-
TGTGCCAGCAGCACCCAACGGGACAGGTCAACTAATGAAAAACTGTTTTTT
CASSTQRDRSTNEKLFF
>TRBD1|TRBJ2-7|TRBV19|-
TGTGCCAGCTCAGCCGGGACAGGGCCCAACGAGCAGTACTTC
CASSAGTGPNEQYF
>TRBD2|TRBJ2-7|TRBV7-9|-
TGTGCCAGCAGCCTGGGGACTAGCGAGAGGTATGAGCAGTACTTC
CASSLGTSERYEQYF
>-|TRBJ2-7|TRBV7-9|-
TGTGCCAGCAGCTTAGGTCCGGGGGGCGCCTCCCACGAGCAGTACTTC
CASSLGPGGASHEQYF
>-|TRBJ1-4|TRBV6-6|-
TGTGCCAGCAGTTACTCGAGTGGTTCTAATGAAAAACTGTTTTTT
CASSYSSGSNEKLFF
>-|TRBJ2-1|TRBV29-1|-
TGCAGCGTCTTAAGGGGGACTGAAGCCTACAATGAGCAGTTCTTC
CSVLRGTEAYNEQFF
>TRBD1|TRBJ2-2|TRBV27|medium-sized
TGTGCCAGCAGTTTATACTCCCCGGGGACAGGGAACACCGGGGAGCTGTTTTTT
CASSLYSPGTGNTGELFF
>-|TRBJ2-2|TRBV6-1|-
TGTGCCAGCACGGGGGGCTGGATCGGGGAGCTGTTTTTT
CASTGGWIGELFF
>TRBD1|TRBJ1-1|TRBV7-8|-
TGTGCCAGCATGCTGGGACAGGGTCCCACTGAAGCTTTCTTT
CASMLGQGPTEAFF
>-|TRBJ1-5|TRBV9|-
TGTGCCAGCAGTCCGGCCGGGGGAGATCAGCCCCAGCATTTT
CASSPAGGDQPQHF
>TRBD1|TRBJ1-2|TRBV29-1|-
TGCAGCGTTGTAGGTCAGGGGGTCTATGGCTACACCTTC
CSVVGQGVYGYTF
>-|TRBJ2-7|TRBV7-9|-
TGTGCCAGCAGCACTTCGAGTGGGGCAAGCTCCTACGAGCAGTACTTC
CASSTSSGASSYEQYF
>TRBD2|TRBJ2-1|TRBV5-8|-
TGTGCCAGCAGCTACGACATGCGGACTAGCGGGGATTACAATGAGCAGTTCTTC
CASSYDMRTSGDYNEQFF
>-|TRBJ2-3|TRBV6-5|-
TGTGCCAGCAGTCCCCTCCCTAGCACAGATACGCAGTATTTT
CASSPLPSTDTQYF
>-|TRBJ2-2|TRBV5-1|few
TGCGCCAGCAGCTTCACTGGGGGGACCGGGGAGCTGTTTTTT
CASSFTGGTGELFF
>TRBD1|TRBJ1-1|TRBV7-2|-
TGTGCCAGCAGCTTACCCGGGACAGTTGAAGCTTTCTTT
CASSLPGTVEAFF
>-|TRBJ1-5|TRBV28|medium-sized
TGTGCCAGCAGTTTAAAGTACCAGATCAATCAGCCCCAGCATTTT
CASSLKYQINQPQHF
>TRBD2|TRBJ2-7|TRBV23-1|once
TGCGCCAGCAGTCGAGGACTAGCGCACTCCTACGAGCAGTACTTC
CASSRGLAHSYEQYF
>TRBD1|TRBJ2-1|TRBV7-9|-
TGTGCCAGCAGCTTAGGGGACAGTACTGAGCAGTTCTTC
CASSLGDSTEQFF
>-|TRBJ1-5|TRBV28|-
TGTGCCAGCAGTTTCCCGGGGGGAAATCAGCCCCAGCATTTT
CASSFPGGNQPQHF
>-|TRBJ1-1|TRBV11-2|once
TGTGCCAGCAGCTTTTACCCAGAACCTGAAATGAACACTGAAGCTTTCTTT
CASSFYPEPEMNTEAFF
>TRBD2|TRBJ2-3|TRBV4-2|-
TGTGCCAGCAGCCAAGTAGGACTAGGGGCGGGCACAGATACGCAGTATTTT
CASSQVGLGAGTDTQYF
>TRBD1|TRBJ2-7|TRBV15|once
TGTGCCACCAGCGAAGTCAGGGGGAGATACGAGCAGTACTTC
CATSEVRGRYEQYF
>TRBD1|TRBJ1-5|TRBV6-1|-
TGTGCCAGCATCGAGGAGGGGGCGCGAGGTCAGCCCCAGCATTTT
CASIEEGARGQPQHF
>-|TRBJ2-7|TRBV27|-
TGTGCCAGCAGTTTTCAGGGAGTCTACGAGCAGTACTTC
CASSFQGVYEQYF
>TRBD1|TRBJ2-1|TRBV28|-
TGTGCCAGCAGGCCCGACAGGGTCTACAATGAGCAGTTCTTC
CASRPDRVYNEQFF
>-|TRBJ2-7|TRBV2|-
TGTGCCAGCAGTGGAGACAGATCCTACGAGCAGTACTTC
CASSGDRSYEQYF
>-|TRBJ2-2|TRBV5-4|-
TGTGCCAGCCACAGGGACACCGGGGAGCTGTTTTTT
CASHRDTGELFF
>-|TRBJ1-2|TRBV6-5|-
TGTGCCAGCTCACTCACAGGGATAAATGGCTACACCTTC
CASSLTGINGYTF
>-|TRBJ2-7|TRBV29-1|-
TGCAGCGTATACACAGGGGAGGTCTACGAGCAGTACTTC
CSVYTGEVYEQYF
>TRBD1|TRBJ2-7|TRBV10-1|-
TGCGCCACCGGTCAGGGGGCCATGCAGTACTTC
CATGQGAMQYF